Shown below are 10 T cell receptor beta chains from a single sample sequenced in a study of T cell changes during pregnancy in multiple sclerosis. The protocol was immunoSEQ multiplex PCR, while the TCRdb copy is restricted to in-frame clones and leaves out a portion. The sample lists around 70,000 clones, approximately 90% seen once, with 1.6% in the top ten. The sequencing used peripheral blood, collected in the first trimester of pregnancy. These receptors were collected from a female donor in good health, enrolled as a control in a pregnancy study.

The count of this clone is one. The chain links TRBV7-9 to TRBJ2-7; 7 bases align to TRBD1. V lost 5 bases, J lost 0 bases, and 7 bases stayed unmatched. The CDR3 is 15 amino acids. CDR1 is SEHNR, CDR2 FQNEAQ, per germline (reference sequence). The CDR3 spells CASSTPGTVSYEQYF. The CDR3 DNA is TGTGCCAGCAGCACCCCCGGGACAGTCTCCTACGAGCAGTACTTC.

V is TRBV14 and J is TRBJ2-7; 9 bases map to TRBD2. The CDR3 length is 15 residues. J lost 7 bases, V lost 0 bases, and 7 bases had no gene match. The germline gives CDR1 SGHDN, CDR2 FVKESK. CDR3 residues: CASSQERGLASEQYF. In nucleotides, the CDR3 is TGTGCCAGCAGCCAAGAACGGGGACTAGCTTCTGAGCAGTACTTC.

J is TRBJ1-5 and V is TRBV6-4; D is possibly TRBD1 (5 bases). Trimming shortened V by 0 bases and J by 11 bases, and 38 bases separated the two germline ends. Germline V lookup: CDR1 MRHNA, CDR2 SNTAGT. This CDR3 comprises 22 residues. The CDR3, as DNA: TGTGCCAGCAGTGACTCGAAACCCCATCCCCCCAAAGGGGCGGACATATTATGGGCCCAGCATTTT. Translation: CASSDSKPHPPKGADILWAQHF.

The CDR3 loop reads CASSLLARASKNIQYF. In DNA form, the CDR3 reads TGTGCCAGCAGTTTATTGGCCAGGGCAAGCAAAAACATTCAGTACTTC. The chain links TRBV28 to TRBJ2-4; maybe TRBD1 (5 bases). With 1 base removed from V and 3 bases from J, the gap between germline ends came to 13 bases. This CDR3 is built from 16 residues. Germline-derived CDR1 and CDR2 are MDHEN and SYDVKM.

This rearrangement joins TRBV9 to TRBJ1-4; maybe TRBD1 (5 bases). This CDR3 is 15 amino acids long. Germline-derived CDR1 and CDR2 are SGDLS and YYNGEE. The germline V and J ends were trimmed by 4 bases and 8 bases, with 18 bases remaining between them. The CDR3 bases are TGTGCCAGCAGCCCCCCGGGGGGTCGAAACGAAAAACTGTTTTTT. This sequence encodes CASSPPGGRNEKLFF.

The count of this clone is one. The chain combines TRBV5-1 with TRBJ2-5; the D gene is possibly TRBD1 (6 bases). CDR1 and CDR2 (germline): SGHRS, YFSETQ. The CDR3 runs to 15 residues. Trimming shortened V by 4 bases and J by 2 bases, and 15 bases separated the two germline ends. In DNA, the CDR3 is TGCGCCAGCAGCCGAACCCCGGACAGACAAGAGACCCAGTACTTC. Encoded protein: CASSRTPDRQETQYF.

The J gene is TRBJ1-1, the V gene TRBV10-3; D is unresolved. Germline CDR1 reads ENHRY; CDR2 reads SYGVKD. Trimming removed 6 bases from V and 6 bases from J, with 20 bases in between. The CDR3 loop spans 15 amino acids. In DNA form, the CDR3 reads TGTGCCATCAGGGACCGGGAGAGGGTTGAAGCTGAAGCTTTCTTT. Encoded protein: CAIRDRERVEAEAFF.

The chain employs TRBV27 and TRBJ1-3, with D maybe TRBD1 (5 bases). Germline values: CDR1 MNHEY, CDR2 SMNVEV (reference sequence). The CDR3 loop spans 13 amino acids. The V and J ends lost 4 bases and 4 bases respectively, with 8 bases between them. CDR3 in DNA: TGTGCCAGCAGTTCAGACAGAGGAAACACCATATATTTT. Protein: CASSSDRGNTIYF.

This sequence joins TRBV6-5 and TRBJ2-7; 8 bases are a match to TRBD1. The CDR3 runs 14 residues. Unmatched junction bases numbered 6, after V lost 5 bases and J lost 3 bases. CDR1 and CDR2 (germline): MNHEY, SVGAGI. CDR3 sequence reads: CASSKTGVNYEQYF. CDR3 bases: TGTGCCAGCAGTAAGACAGGGGTCAACTACGAGCAGTACTTC.

The rearrangement joins TRBV6-1 to TRBJ2-4, with 7 bases identical to TRBD1. The CDR3 contains 14 residues. Looked up from germline, CDR1 is MNHNS and CDR2 is SASEGT. After removal of 1 base from V and 6 bases from J, the junction contained 3 bases not matched to a gene. In DNA, the CDR3 is TGTGCCAGCAGTGAAGGACAGGGCCTAAACATTCAGTACTTC. It codes for CASSEGQGLNIQYF.